This is a list of T cell receptor beta chains from one sample in a study of T cells in Graves' hyperthyroidism and ophthalmopathy. TCRdb used MiXCR to reprocess the multiplex PCR reads, holding one entry per CDR3 protein. This table has 600,000 or so distinct CDR3 sequences, around 14% appearing once. Sequences were obtained from blood. These receptors all stem from a young woman with Graves' ophthalmopathy. Both conserved end residues are part of each CDR3.

V gene: TRBV19; J gene: TRBJ1-5; CDR3 length: 17; CDR3 protein: CASSLGQPYLSNQPQHF
V gene: TRBV20-1; J gene: TRBJ2-3; CDR3 length: 13; CDR3 protein: CSARGYNTDTQYF
V gene: TRBV7-9; J gene: TRBJ2-7; CDR3 length: 13; CDR3 protein: CASSPLNSYEQYF
V gene: TRBV27; J gene: TRBJ2-7; CDR3 length: 15; CDR3 protein: CASSFLDRRSYEQYF
V gene: TRBV5-5; J gene: TRBJ2-1; CDR3 length: 16; CDR3 protein: CASSFEGLAGGNEQFF
V gene: TRBV6-2/TRBV6-3; J gene: TRBJ2-3; CDR3 length: 15; CDR3 protein: CASRQTGTGTDTQYF
V gene: TRBV18; J gene: TRBJ2-1; CDR3 length: 13; CDR3 protein: CASSPSDPDEQFF
V gene: TRBV9; J gene: TRBJ2-1; CDR3 length: 17; CDR3 protein: CASSVSYSGSSYNEQFF
V gene: TRBV7-9; J gene: TRBJ2-7; CDR3 length: 16; CDR3 protein: CASSTLTSGVTYEQYF
V gene: TRBV7-9; J gene: TRBJ2-1; CDR3 length: 12; CDR3 protein: CASTPGANEQSF
V gene: TRBV28; J gene: TRBJ2-2; CDR3 length: 15; CDR3 protein: CASSGQGANTGELFF
V gene: TRBV9; J gene: TRBJ2-1; CDR3 length: 12; CDR3 protein: CASSVNRYEQFF
V gene: TRBV7-8; J gene: TRBJ1-5; CDR3 length: 16; CDR3 protein: CASSESHQGLNQPQHF